The rows below give T cell receptor beta chains drawn from one sample of a study of blood T cell repertoires in COVID-19. Produced via immunoSEQ multiplex PCR; TCRdb's table is partial and in-frame only. Among 160,000 or so clones listed, approximately 84% were seen once. The source material was peripheral blood. All receptors come from a man in his forties with acute or convalescent COVID-19. Each CDR3 is given with its conserved first and last residue. The D gene is left open where the match is weak. Where a row states a size, it is once, few, many or the class of an expanded clone; other rows omit it.

12 | NA | NA | TRBJ1-2 | TRBV10-3 | TGTGCCATCAGTGAGAGTCCTAATGGCTACACCTTC | CAISESPNGYTF
14 | NA | NA | TRBJ2-2 | TRBV11-2 | TGTGCCAGCAGCTTAACAGGGAACACCGGGGAGCTGTTTTTT | CASSLTGNTGELFF
14 | NA | NA | TRBJ2-4 | TRBV6-5 | TGTGCCAGCAGGAGCCTCCTAGCCAAAAACATTCAGTACTTC | CASRSLLAKNIQYF
14 | few | NA | TRBJ1-2 | TRBV19 | TGTGCCAGCCTAAACACAGGGCAGGGCTATGGCTACACCTTC | CASLNTGQGYGYTF
14 | NA | NA | TRBJ2-5 | TRBV6-5 | TGTGCCAGCAGTTACTCTGGGACTCTAGAGACCCAGTACTTC | CASSYSGTLETQYF
17 | NA | TRBD1 | TRBJ1-4 | TRBV13 | TGTGCCAGCAGCTCTTCAGTACAGGGGGCACCTAATGAAAAACTGTTTTTT | CASSSSVQGAPNEKLFF
12 | NA | NA | TRBJ1-2 | TRBV2 | TGTGCCAGCAGTGCGTCCGGGTATGGCTACACCTTC | CASSASGYGYTF
13 | NA | NA | TRBJ1-1 | TRBV29-1 | TGCAGCGTTGAGCAGGCCCTGAACACTGAAGCTTTCTTT | CSVEQALNTEAFF
15 | NA | NA | TRBJ1-2 | TRBV9 | TGTGCCAGCAGCGTAGTTTACAGCCCTCTCTATGGCTACACCTTC | CASSVVYSPLYGYTF
15 | once | TRBD2 | TRBJ2-5 | TRBV5-6 | TGTGCCAGCAGCTTGGGGGAGGGATCTGGGGAGACCCAGTACTTC | CASSLGEGSGETQYF
13 | NA | NA | TRBJ1-5 | TRBV16 | TGTGCCAGCAGCCCAGGCACAAATCAGCCCCAGCATTTT | CASSPGTNQPQHF
15 | NA | NA | TRBJ1-2 | TRBV3-1/TRBV3-2 | TGTGCCAGCAGCGCGGGGGGGCAGATCTACTATGGCTACACCTTC | CASSAGGQIYYGYTF
16 | NA | NA | TRBJ1-6 | TRBV18 | TGTGCCAGCTCGTCCTCCGGGGTCTCCTATAATTCACCCCTCCACTTT | CASSSSGVSYNSPLHF
13 | NA | TRBD2 | TRBJ2-1 | TRBV7-2 | TGTGCCAGCAGCTTTCTAGCGGGCAATGAGCAGTTCTTC | CASSFLAGNEQFF
13 | NA | NA | TRBJ2-6 | TRBV15 | TGTGCCACCAGGACATCTGGGGCCAACGTCCTGACTTTC | CATRTSGANVLTF
14 | NA | NA | TRBJ1-2 | TRBV3-1/TRBV3-2 | TGTGCCAGCAGCCAAAGGGGAGGGGAGGGTGGCTACACCTTC | CASSQRGGEGGYTF
13 | NA | NA | TRBJ2-1 | TRBV18 | TGTGCCAGCTCACCAAACCCAGACAATGAGCAGTTCTTC | CASSPNPDNEQFF
13 | NA | NA | TRBJ2-5 | TRBV5-1 | TGCGCCAGCAGCCCCGGGAACCCAGAGACCCAGTACTTC | CASSPGNPETQYF
13 | NA | NA | TRBJ2-1 | TRBV9 | TGTGCCAGCAGCGCCCCCTCCGCGAATGAGCAGTTCTTC | CASSAPSANEQFF
20 | NA | TRBD2 | TRBJ2-2 | TRBV3-1/TRBV3-2 | TGTGCCAGCAGACACAAGATTAACCCCACTAGCGGGTCTGTCACCGGGGAGCTGTTTTTT | CASRHKINPTSGSVTGELFF
15 | NA | TRBD1 | TRBJ2-2 | TRBV7-6 | TGTGCCAGCAGCTTGGGACAGGGCGGCACCGGGGAGCTGTTTTTT | CASSLGQGGTGELFF
18 | NA | TRBD1 | TRBJ1-1 | TRBV9 | TGTGCCAGCAGCGCGGGAGGCCCTCACAGGGGGCGCGACACTGAAGCTTTCTTT | CASSAGGPHRGRDTEAFF
16 | NA | TRBD1 | TRBJ1-6 | TRBV3-1/TRBV3-2 | TGTGCCAGCAGCTTAGTCAGGGACAGGTATAATTCACCCCTCCACTTT | CASSLVRDRYNSPLHF
13 | NA | TRBD1 | TRBJ1-2 | TRBV7-9 | TGTGCCAGCAGCCGACAGGGGGCGAGTGGCTACACCTTC | CASSRQGASGYTF
17 | NA | NA | TRBJ1-4 | TRBV18 | TGTGCCAGCTCACCCGAGGTTGGGGCAAGGGGCAATGAAAAACTGTTTTTT | CASSPEVGARGNEKLFF
14 | once | NA | TRBJ2-1 | TRBV6-6 | TGTGCCAGCAGTTACTCCAAACCCGGTCATGAGCAGTTCTTC | CASSYSKPGHEQFF
15 | NA | NA | TRBJ1-4 | TRBV11-2 | TGTGCCAGCAGCCCCGGACAGATTCCCAATGAAAAACTGTTTTTT | CASSPGQIPNEKLFF
13 | NA | NA | TRBJ1-2 | TRBV19 | TGTGCCAGTAGTATAAGCGGGGACTATGGCTACACCTTC | CASSISGDYGYTF
14 | few | TRBD1 | TRBJ2-7 | TRBV6-5 | TGTGCCAGCAGCCACCCGGGACAGGGCTACGAGCAGTACTTC | CASSHPGQGYEQYF
16 | NA | NA | TRBJ2-5 | TRBV3-1/TRBV3-2 | TGTGCCAGCACCCCAAGAGGTGCCAGGAGGGGAGAGACCCAGTACTTC | CASTPRGARRGETQYF
14 | few | NA | TRBJ1-1 | TRBV7-2 | TGTGCCAGCAGCTTACCAGGGGCGTACACTGAAGCTTTCTTT | CASSLPGAYTEAFF
13 | NA | NA | TRBJ2-1 | TRBV5-1 | TGCGCCAGCAGCTTGGATGGGGGGACTGAGCAGTTCTTC | CASSLDGGTEQFF
15 | NA | NA | TRBJ1-3 | TRBV5-1 | TGCGCCAGCAATCCCGGGACAAACCCTGGAAACACCATATATTTT | CASNPGTNPGNTIYF
18 | NA | TRBD2 | TRBJ2-5 | TRBV5-6 | TGTGCCAGCAGCTCATTTCTAGCGGGGGGGAGAAACCAAGAGACCCAGTACTTC | CASSSFLAGGRNQETQYF
16 | NA | NA | TRBJ2-2 | TRBV9 | TGTGCCAGCAGCGTAGGACGGGGAGCTCACACCGGGGAGCTGTTTTTT | CASSVGRGAHTGELFF